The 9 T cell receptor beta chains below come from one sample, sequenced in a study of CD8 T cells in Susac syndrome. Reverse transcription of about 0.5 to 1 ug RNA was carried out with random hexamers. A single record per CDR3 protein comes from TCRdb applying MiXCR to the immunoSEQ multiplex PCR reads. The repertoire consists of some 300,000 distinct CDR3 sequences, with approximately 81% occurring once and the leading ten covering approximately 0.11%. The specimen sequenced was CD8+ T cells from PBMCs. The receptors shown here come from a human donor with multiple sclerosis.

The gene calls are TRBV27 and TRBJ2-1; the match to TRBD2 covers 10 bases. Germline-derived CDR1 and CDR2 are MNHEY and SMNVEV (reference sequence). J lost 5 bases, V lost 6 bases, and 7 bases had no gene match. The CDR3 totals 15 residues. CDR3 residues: CASSPRGLANNEQFF. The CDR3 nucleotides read TGTGCCAGCAGCCCTCGGGGACTAGCGAACAATGAGCAGTTCTTC.

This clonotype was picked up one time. CDR3 residues: CASSLGPGLTNTEAFF. The DNA for the CDR3 is TGTGCCAGCAGCCTCGGACCGGGACTGACGAACACTGAAGCTTTCTTT. The chain employs TRBV9 and TRBJ1-1, with D perhaps matching TRBD1 (5 bases). The CDR3 runs 16 residues. Deletions cut 4 bases from V and 1 base from J, with 17 bases between. CDR1 and CDR2 from the germline V gene are SGDLS and YYNGEE.

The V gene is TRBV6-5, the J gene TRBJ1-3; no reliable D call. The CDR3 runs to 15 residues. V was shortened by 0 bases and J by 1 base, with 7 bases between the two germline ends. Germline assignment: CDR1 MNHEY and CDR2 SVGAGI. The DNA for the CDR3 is TGTGCCAGCAGTTACTCGCCAGCTTCTGGAAACACCATATATTTT. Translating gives CASSYSPASGNTIYF.

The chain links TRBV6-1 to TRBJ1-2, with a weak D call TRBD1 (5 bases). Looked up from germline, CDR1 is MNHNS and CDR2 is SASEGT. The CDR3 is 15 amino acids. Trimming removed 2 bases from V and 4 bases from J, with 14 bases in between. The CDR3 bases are TGTGCCAGCAGTGAATCGATAGGGACTGCCTATGGCTACACCTTC. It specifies CASSESIGTAYGYTF.

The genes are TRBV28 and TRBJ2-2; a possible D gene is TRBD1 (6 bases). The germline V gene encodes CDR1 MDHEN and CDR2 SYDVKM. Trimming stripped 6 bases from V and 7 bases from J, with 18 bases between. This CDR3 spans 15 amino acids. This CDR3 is CASSYRTGWHGELFF. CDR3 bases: TGTGCCAGCAGCTACCGAACAGGGTGGCACGGGGAGCTGTTTTTT.

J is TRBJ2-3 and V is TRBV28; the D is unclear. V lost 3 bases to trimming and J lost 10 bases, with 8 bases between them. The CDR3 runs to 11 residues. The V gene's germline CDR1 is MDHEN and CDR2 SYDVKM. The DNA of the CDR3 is TGTGCCAGCAGTTTTGGGCCCGCGCAGTATTTT. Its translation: CASSFGPAQYF.

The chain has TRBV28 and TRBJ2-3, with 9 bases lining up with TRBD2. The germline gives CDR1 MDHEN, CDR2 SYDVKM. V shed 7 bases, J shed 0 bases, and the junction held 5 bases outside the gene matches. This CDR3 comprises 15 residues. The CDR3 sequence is CASNRLADSTDTQYF. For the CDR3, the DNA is TGTGCCAGCAACCGACTAGCGGACAGCACAGATACGCAGTATTTT.

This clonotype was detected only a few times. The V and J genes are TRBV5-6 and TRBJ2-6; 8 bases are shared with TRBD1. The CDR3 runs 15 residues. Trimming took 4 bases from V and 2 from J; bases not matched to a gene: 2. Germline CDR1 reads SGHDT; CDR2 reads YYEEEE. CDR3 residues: CASSPQGAGANVLTF. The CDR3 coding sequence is TGTGCCAGCAGCCCACAGGGGGCTGGGGCCAACGTCCTGACTTTC.

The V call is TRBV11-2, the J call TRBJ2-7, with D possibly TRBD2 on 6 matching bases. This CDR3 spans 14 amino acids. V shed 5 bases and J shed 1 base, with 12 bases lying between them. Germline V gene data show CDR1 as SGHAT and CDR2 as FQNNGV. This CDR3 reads CASSGGIRSYEQYF. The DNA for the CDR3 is TGTGCCAGCAGCGGAGGGATACGTTCCTACGAGCAGTACTTC.